This T cell receptor (beta chain) came from a study of blood T cell repertoires in COVID-19. Study at large: COVID-19 samples collected from the United States, Italy and Spain covered acute and convalescent phases.

Either two negative PCRs, clearance, or symptom resolution qualified Cohort 3 donors as recovered. As originally analysed: Reference gene primer amplification gave nucleated cell count estimates. TCRdb keeps only in-frame clones here, not all; method: immunoSEQ multiplex PCR. V, J and clone size reflect that table, while D and trimming were determined from the DNA. In the table there are roughly 150,000 clones, roughly 84% of which are singletons. Sequencing was done on a sample of PBMCs or T cells enriched from blood (not recorded which). This TCR came from a man aged 55 to 70 who had recovered from COVID-19.

The CDR3 is CASSSAPGQINEKLFF. The DNA for the CDR3 is TGTGCCAGCAGTAGTGCTCCGGGACAGATTAATGAAAAACTGTTTTTT. This chain connects TRBV2 to TRBJ1-4; 7 bases fit TRBD1. The CDR3 has 16 amino acids. Germline CDR1 and CDR2: SNHLY and FYNNEI. V lost 5 bases and J lost 4; bases outside the gene matches: 10.